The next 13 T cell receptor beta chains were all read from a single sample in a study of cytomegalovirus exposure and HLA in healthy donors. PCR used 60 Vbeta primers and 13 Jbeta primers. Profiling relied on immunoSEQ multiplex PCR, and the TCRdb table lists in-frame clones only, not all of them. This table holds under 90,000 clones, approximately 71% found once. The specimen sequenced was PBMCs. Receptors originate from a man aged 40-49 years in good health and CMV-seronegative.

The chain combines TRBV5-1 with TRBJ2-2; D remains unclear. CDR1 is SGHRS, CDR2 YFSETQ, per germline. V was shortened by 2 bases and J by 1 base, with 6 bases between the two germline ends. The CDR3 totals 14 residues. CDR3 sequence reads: CASSFGQNTGELFF. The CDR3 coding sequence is TGCGCCAGCAGCTTCGGTCAGAACACCGGGGAGCTGTTTTTT.

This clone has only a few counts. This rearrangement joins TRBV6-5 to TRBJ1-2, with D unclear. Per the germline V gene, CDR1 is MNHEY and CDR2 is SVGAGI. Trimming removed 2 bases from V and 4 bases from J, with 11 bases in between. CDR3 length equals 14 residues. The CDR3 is CASSYAVVGYGYTF. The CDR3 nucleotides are TGTGCCAGCAGTTACGCGGTGGTGGGCTATGGCTACACCTTC.

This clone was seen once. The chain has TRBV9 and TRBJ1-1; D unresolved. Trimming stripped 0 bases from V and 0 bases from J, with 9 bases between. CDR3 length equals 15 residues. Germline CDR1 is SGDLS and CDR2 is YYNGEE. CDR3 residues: CASSVGGNLNTEAFF. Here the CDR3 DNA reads TGTGCCAGCAGCGTAGGTGGCAATTTGAACACTGAAGCTTTCTTT.

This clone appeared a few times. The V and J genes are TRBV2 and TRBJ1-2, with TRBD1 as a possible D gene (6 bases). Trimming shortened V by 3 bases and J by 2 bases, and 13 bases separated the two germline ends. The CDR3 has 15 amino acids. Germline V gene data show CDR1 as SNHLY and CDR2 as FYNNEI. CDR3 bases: TGTGCCAGCAGTGACTCGACAGGTGGCAACTATGGCTACACCTTC. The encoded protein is CASSDSTGGNYGYTF.

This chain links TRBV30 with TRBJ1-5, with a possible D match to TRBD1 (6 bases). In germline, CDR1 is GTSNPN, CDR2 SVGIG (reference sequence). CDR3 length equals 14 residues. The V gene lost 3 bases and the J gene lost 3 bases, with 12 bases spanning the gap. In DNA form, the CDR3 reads TGTGCCTGGAGGGGGGGGGCGACCAATCAGCCCCAGCATTTT. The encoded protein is CAWRGGATNQPQHF.

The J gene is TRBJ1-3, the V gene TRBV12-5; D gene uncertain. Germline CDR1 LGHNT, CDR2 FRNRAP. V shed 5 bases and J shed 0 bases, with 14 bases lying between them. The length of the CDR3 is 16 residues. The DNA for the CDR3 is TGTGCTAGTGGTGGTAGGCGGATCAGCTCTGGAAACACCATATATTTT. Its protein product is CASGGRRISSGNTIYF. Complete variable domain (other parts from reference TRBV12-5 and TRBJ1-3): DARVTQTPRHKVTEMGQEVTMRCQPILGHNTVFWYRQTMMQGLELLAYFRNRAPLDDSGMPKDRFSAEMPDATLATLKIQPSEPRDSAVYFCASGGRRISSGNTIYFGEGSWLTVV.

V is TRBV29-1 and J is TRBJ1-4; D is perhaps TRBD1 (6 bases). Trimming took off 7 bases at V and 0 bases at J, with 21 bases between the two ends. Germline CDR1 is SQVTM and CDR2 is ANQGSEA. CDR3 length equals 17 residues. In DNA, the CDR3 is TGCAGCGCAGTGACAGGCCCCATAAGGGCAACTAATGAAAAACTGTTTTTT. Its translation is CSAVTGPIRATNEKLFF.

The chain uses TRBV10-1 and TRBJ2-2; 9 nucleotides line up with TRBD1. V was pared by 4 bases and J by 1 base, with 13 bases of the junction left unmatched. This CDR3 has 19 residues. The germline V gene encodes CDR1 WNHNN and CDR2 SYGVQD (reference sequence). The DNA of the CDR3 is TGCGCCAGCAGTGGTCCCGTCGGTGGGACAGGGTTGAACACCGGGGAGCTGTTTTTT. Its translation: CASSGPVGGTGLNTGELFF.

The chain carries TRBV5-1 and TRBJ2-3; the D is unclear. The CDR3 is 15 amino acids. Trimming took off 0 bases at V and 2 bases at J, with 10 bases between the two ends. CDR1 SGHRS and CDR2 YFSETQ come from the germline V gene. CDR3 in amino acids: CASSLAFGVTDTQYF. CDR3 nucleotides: TGCGCCAGCAGCTTGGCCTTCGGTGTCACAGATACGCAGTATTTT.

The CDR3, as DNA: TGCAGCGTGTACTTACAGGGGGGCTATGGCTACACCTTC. Amino acids: CSVYLQGGYGYTF. The rearrangement links TRBV29-1 to TRBJ1-2; TRBD1 matches at 8 bases. Unmatched junction bases numbered 7, after V lost 6 bases and J lost 4 bases. The germline CDR1 and CDR2 sequences are SQVTM and ANQGSEA. The CDR3 consists of 13 residues.

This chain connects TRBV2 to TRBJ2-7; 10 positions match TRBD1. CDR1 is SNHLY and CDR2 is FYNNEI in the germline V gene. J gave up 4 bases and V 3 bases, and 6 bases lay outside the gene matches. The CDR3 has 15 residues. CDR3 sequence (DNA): TGTGCCAGCAGTGATCCGACAGGGGGCGATTACGAGCAGTACTTC. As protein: CASSDPTGGDYEQYF.

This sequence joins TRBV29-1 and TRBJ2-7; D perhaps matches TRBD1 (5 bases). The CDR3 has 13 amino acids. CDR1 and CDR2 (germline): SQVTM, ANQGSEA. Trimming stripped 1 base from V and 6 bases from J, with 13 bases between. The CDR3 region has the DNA TGCAGCGTTGAAGGCCAGGGCACGCGCGAGCAGTACTTC. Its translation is CSVEGQGTREQYF.

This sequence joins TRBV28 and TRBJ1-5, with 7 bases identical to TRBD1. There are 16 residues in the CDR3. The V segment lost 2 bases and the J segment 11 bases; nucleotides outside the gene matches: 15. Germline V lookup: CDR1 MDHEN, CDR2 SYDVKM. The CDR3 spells CASSLRIDAIRGSQHF. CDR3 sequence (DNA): TGTGCCAGCAGTTTAAGAATAGACGCGATCAGGGGGTCCCAGCATTTT.